These 2 T cell receptor beta chains were all obtained from the same sample, sequenced in a study of identical twins (dated by TCRdb to the mid-2010s). Libraries came from 5' RACE. Sequenced on an Illumina HiSeq 2000. TCRdb reprocessed the public reads (quality trimming at Q25 with fastp, clone calling with MiXCR) and kept in-frame beta chains. Each entry is one CDR3 protein sequence, shown with its most common DNA and genes. The sample data list 520,000 or so distinct CDR3 sequences, and 20% to 25% of these were observed just once. The ten largest make up around 0.9% of the sample. The same data also went into a second study, on T cells expressing NK-cell markers.

The sequenced sample was CD4+ T cells sorted from blood. These receptors all come from a woman under 30 in good health.

The gene calls are TRBV9 and TRBJ2-1; the match to TRBD1 covers 8 bases. The length of the CDR3 is 15 residues. Germline CDR1 and CDR2: SGDLS and YYNGEE. With 0 bases clipped from V and 7 bases from J, the junction kept 6 bases outside the gene matches. CDR3 sequence reads: CASSVGPGGGNEQFF. For the CDR3, the DNA is TGTGCCAGCAGCGTAGGGCCAGGGGGCGGGAATGAGCAGTTCTTC.

Only a few counts were recorded for this clonotype. This sequence joins TRBV6-6 and TRBJ1-1; a weak D match, TRBD1 (5 bases). Germline-derived CDR1 and CDR2 are MNHNY and SVGAGI (reference sequence). With 7 bases removed from V and 1 base from J, the gap between germline ends came to 10 bases. This CDR3 region has 13 residues. The CDR3 loop reads CASTGTPNTEAFF. The CDR3 nucleotides are TGTGCCAGCACCGGGACGCCGAACACTGAAGCTTTCTTT.